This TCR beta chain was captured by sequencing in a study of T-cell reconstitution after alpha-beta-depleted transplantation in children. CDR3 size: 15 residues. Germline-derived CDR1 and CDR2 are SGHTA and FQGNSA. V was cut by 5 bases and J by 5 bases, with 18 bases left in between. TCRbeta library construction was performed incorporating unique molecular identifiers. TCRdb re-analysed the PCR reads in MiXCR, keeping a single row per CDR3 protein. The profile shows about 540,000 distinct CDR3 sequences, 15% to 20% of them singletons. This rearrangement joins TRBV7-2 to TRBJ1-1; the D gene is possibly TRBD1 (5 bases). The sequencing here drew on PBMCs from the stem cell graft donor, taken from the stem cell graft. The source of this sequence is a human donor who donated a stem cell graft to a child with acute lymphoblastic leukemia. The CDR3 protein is CASSPMGGGTTEAFF. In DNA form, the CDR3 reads TGTGCCAGCAGCCCAATGGGGGGGGGAACAACTGAAGCTTTCTTT.